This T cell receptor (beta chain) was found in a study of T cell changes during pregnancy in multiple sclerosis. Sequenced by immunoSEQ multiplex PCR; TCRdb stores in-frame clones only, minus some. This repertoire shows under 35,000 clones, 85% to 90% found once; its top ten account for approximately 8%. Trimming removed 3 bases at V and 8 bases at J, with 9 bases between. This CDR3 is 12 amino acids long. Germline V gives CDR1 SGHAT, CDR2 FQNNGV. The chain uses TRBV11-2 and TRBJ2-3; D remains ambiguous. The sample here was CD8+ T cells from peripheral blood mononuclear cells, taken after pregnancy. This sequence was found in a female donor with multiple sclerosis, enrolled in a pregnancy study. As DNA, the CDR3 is TGTGCCAGCAGCTTCGTTCGGTTTACGCAGTATTTT. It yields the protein CASSFVRFTQYF.